These T cell receptor beta chains were read from a single sample in a study of T cell responses to AZD1222 COVID-19 vaccine. Sequenced by immunoSEQ multiplex PCR; TCRdb stores in-frame clones only, minus some. The repertoire consists of about 160,000 clones, with roughly 94% occurring once and the leading ten covering about 1%. The input for sequencing was peripheral blood, taken 28 days after the second AZD1222 dose. The origin of the receptors is an adult who received the AZD1222 COVID-19 vaccine. Each CDR3 is given with its conserved first and last residue. Each record gives: V gene, D gene, clone size, J gene, CDR3 DNA, CDR3 protein. D genes are given only for firm matches. Where a row states a size, it is once, few, many or the class of an expanded clone; other rows omit it.

>TRBV12-5|-|-|TRBJ1-6
TGTGCTAGTGGTTTGGTAACGGTCGCGAAGTTTAATTCACCCCTCCACTTT
CASGLVTVAKFNSPLHF
>TRBV5-5|-|-|TRBJ2-1
TGTGCCAGCAGCTTGGGACGGGCCCTAGGCAATGAGCAGTTCTTC
CASSLGRALGNEQFF
>TRBV29-1|-|-|TRBJ1-1
TGCGCCGCGCGGGGGGGGGTTGACGTTTCAAACACTGAAGCTTTCTTT
CAARGGVDVSNTEAFF
>TRBV5-1|-|-|TRBJ1-2
TGCGCCAGCAGCTTGGTGCGCCAGGCCGGGAACTATGGCTACACCTTC
CASSLVRQAGNYGYTF
>TRBV7-2|-|-|TRBJ2-7
TGTGCCAGCAGCTTAGCAGCCGGTAGCTCCTACGAGCAGTACTTC
CASSLAAGSSYEQYF
>TRBV9|-|-|TRBJ2-7
TGTGCCAGCAGCGAATCGATCACCGGGACACAATCTTCCTACGAGCAGTACTTC
CASSESITGTQSSYEQYF
>TRBV5-1|-|-|TRBJ1-1
TGCGCCAGCAGCTGGGGACGAATCGGGGACACTGAAGCTTTCTTT
CASSWGRIGDTEAFF
>TRBV9|-|-|TRBJ1-2
TGTGCCAGCAGCGTAGACCCAGATAACTATGGCTACACCTTC
CASSVDPDNYGYTF
>TRBV5-1|-|-|TRBJ2-5
TGCGCCAGCAGCTTGGCCCCCCAAGAGACCCAGTACTTC
CASSLAPQETQYF
>TRBV18|-|-|TRBJ2-1
TGTGCCAGCTCACCACCGACCTACAATGAGCAGTTCTTC
CASSPPTYNEQFF
>TRBV18|-|-|TRBJ2-5
TGTGCCAGCTCACCACAGGCCCAAGAGACCCAGTACTTC
CASSPQAQETQYF
>TRBV7-8|-|once|TRBJ1-1
TGTGCCAGCAGCTCCGGACGGGACACTGAAGCTTTCTTT
CASSSGRDTEAFF
>TRBV7-9|TRBD1|-|TRBJ1-1
TGTGCCAGCAGGTGGACAGGGAGTAACACTGAAGCTTTCTTT
CASRWTGSNTEAFF
>TRBV4-1|TRBD2|few|TRBJ2-7
TGCGCCAGCAGCCCATGGGAGGGGTACGAGCAGTACTTC
CASSPWEGYEQYF
>TRBV11-2|-|-|TRBJ1-2
TGTGCCAGCAGCTTAGTTGTTGGCTACACCTTC
CASSLVVGYTF
>TRBV19|-|-|TRBJ1-2
TGTGCCAGTAGTGGGGAGACAGGCCGGACTAACTATGGCTACACCTTC
CASSGETGRTNYGYTF
>TRBV6-2/TRBV6-3|TRBD1|-|TRBJ2-7
TGTGCCAGCAGCTTACTGGGGACAGGGCGAAAGCAGTACTTC
CASSLLGTGRKQYF
>TRBV11-2|-|-|TRBJ2-1
TGTGCCAGCAGCCCACCCCGGGGCAGACACAATGAGCAGTTCTTC
CASSPPRGRHNEQFF
>TRBV10-3|-|once|TRBJ1-2
TGTGCCATCAGTCCACAGGGACACGCGGCTAACTATGGCTACACCTTC
CAISPQGHAANYGYTF
>TRBV7-2|TRBD1|once|TRBJ2-5
TGTGCCAGCAGCCGCCAGGGGGCTACAGAGACCCAGTACTTC
CASSRQGATETQYF
>TRBV7-9|-|-|TRBJ1-2
TGTGCCAGCTCGGAGGGGCGAGACTATGGCTACACCTTC
CASSEGRDYGYTF
>TRBV6-1|TRBD1|-|TRBJ2-1
TGTGCCAGCAGTGATGGGGAGACAGGGGGTAATGAGCAGTTCTTC
CASSDGETGGNEQFF
>TRBV7-7|-|-|TRBJ2-3
TGTGCTAGCAGCTTAGAGTACAGAGATACGCAGTATTTT
CASSLEYRDTQYF
>TRBV10-3|-|-|TRBJ1-3
TGTGCCATCAGCGACCCGACAATAAGCTCTGGAAACACCATATATTTT
CAISDPTISSGNTIYF
>TRBV7-9|-|-|TRBJ1-1
TGTGCCAGCATGCCTGGGAAGGGGCGGGTCACTGAAGCTTTCTTT
CASMPGKGRVTEAFF
>TRBV20-1|-|-|TRBJ1-2
TGCAGTGCTAGTGAACAGACTAACTATGGCTACACCTTC
CSASEQTNYGYTF
>TRBV6-2/TRBV6-3|-|-|TRBJ1-5
TGTGCCAGCAGTTTATCGGTGGGGTTTGGGCCCCAGCATTTT
CASSLSVGFGPQHF
>TRBV19|-|-|TRBJ1-5
TGTGCCAGTAGTATCCAGGAGTACGGGGTTATTCCCCAGCATTTT
CASSIQEYGVIPQHF
>TRBV19|-|-|TRBJ1-6
TGTGCCAGTAGTCCCCCAGGGGTGGGGGCTCCCCTCCACTTT
CASSPPGVGAPLHF
>TRBV2|-|-|TRBJ1-5
TGTGCCAGCACTCGGGACGGGTCCTATAGCAATCAGCCCCAGCATTTT
CASTRDGSYSNQPQHF
>TRBV9|TRBD1|-|TRBJ1-3
TGTGCCAGCAGCGCCGGGACAGCTGGAAACACCATATATTTT
CASSAGTAGNTIYF
>TRBV2|TRBD2|once|TRBJ2-1
TGTGCCAGCAGTGAAGTGGCTAGCGGGGGGTACAATGAGCAGTTCTTC
CASSEVASGGYNEQFF
>TRBV19|TRBD1|-|TRBJ1-2
TGTGCCAGTACGGGACAGGGATCTAGTGGCTACACCTTC
CASTGQGSSGYTF
>TRBV18|TRBD1|-|TRBJ1-2
TGTGCCAGCTCACCACTCCGGGACAGCCATGGCTACACCTTC
CASSPLRDSHGYTF
>TRBV27|-|-|TRBJ1-1
TGTGCCAGCACCTCCCCGGGGGGTAACACTGAAGCTTTCTTT
CASTSPGGNTEAFF
>TRBV10-3|-|-|TRBJ2-3
TGTGCCATCAGTGTCGGACGGAGCACAGATACGCAGTATTTT
CAISVGRSTDTQYF
>TRBV7-9|-|-|TRBJ2-4
TGTGCCAGCAGCTCCCTCCCAACAGGCAATCAGTACTTC
CASSSLPTGNQYF
>TRBV23-1|-|few|TRBJ2-2
TGCGCCAGCAGTCAACCGAGTTGCCATCTAAGGGGGGAGCTGTTTTTT
CASSQPSCHLRGELFF
>TRBV7-2|TRBD2|-|TRBJ2-7
TGTGCCAGCAGCTCGACTAGCCTCCGGGAGGGCGAGCAGTACTTC
CASSSTSLREGEQYF
>TRBV7-2|TRBD1|-|TRBJ1-2
TGTGCCAGCAGCTTACAGCCAGGGGGATTTGACTATGGCTACACCTTC
CASSLQPGGFDYGYTF
>TRBV23-1|-|-|TRBJ2-5
TGCGCCAACCGTTACAGGGATAATCCCCAAGAGACCCAGTACTTC
CANRYRDNPQETQYF
>TRBV6-4|-|-|TRBJ2-6
TGTGCCAGCAGTGACGCTGGGGCCTCTGGGGCCAACGTCCTGACTTTC
CASSDAGASGANVLTF
>TRBV6-5|-|-|TRBJ1-2
TGTGCCAGCAGGCGAACTCAGGGTTATGGCTACACCTTC
CASRRTQGYGYTF
>TRBV19|-|-|TRBJ1-3
TGTGCCAGTAGTATAACCGGGGAAGCAGGAAACACCATATATTTT
CASSITGEAGNTIYF
>TRBV6-1|-|-|TRBJ1-3
TGTGCCAGCAGTGAAAGGACACGTGGAAACACCATATATTTT
CASSERTRGNTIYF
>TRBV6-5|TRBD2|-|TRBJ2-1
TGTGCCAGCAGTTACCGGACTAGGAATGAGCAGTTCTTC
CASSYRTRNEQFF
>TRBV18|-|once|TRBJ1-5
TGTGCCAGCTCACCCAGTTCCCAGGAGCCCCAGCATTTT
CASSPSSQEPQHF
>TRBV4-1|-|once|TRBJ1-2
TGCGCCAGCAGCCAAGAAACGCGTACCATCTACTATGGCTACACCTTC
CASSQETRTIYYGYTF
>TRBV4-1|-|few|TRBJ2-3
TGCGCCAGCAGCACCCACAGGACCGAGCCCACAGATACGCAGTATTTT
CASSTHRTEPTDTQYF
>TRBV29-1|TRBD1|-|TRBJ2-2
TGCAGCGTTCAAACGACAGGGGCCACCGGGGAGCTGTTTTTT
CSVQTTGATGELFF
>TRBV15|-|-|TRBJ1-2
TGTGCCACCAGCATCACAGAATCCTATGGCTACACCTTC
CATSITESYGYTF
>TRBV4-2|TRBD1|once|TRBJ1-3
TGTGCCAGCAGACCCGCGGGACAGGGGAACACCATATATTTT
CASRPAGQGNTIYF
>TRBV19|TRBD1|-|TRBJ1-5
TGTGCCAGTAGTAGGGAATCGGGACAGAGAAATCAGCCCCAGCATTTT
CASSRESGQRNQPQHF
>TRBV5-6|-|-|TRBJ2-3
TGTGCCAGCAGTTCCCTGGGGGGTACGCAGTATTTT
CASSSLGGTQYF
>TRBV12-3/TRBV12-4|TRBD1|-|TRBJ2-2
TGTGCCAGCAGTTATGACAGGGCCGGGGAGCTGTTTTTT
CASSYDRAGELFF
>TRBV5-8|-|-|TRBJ2-2
TGTGCCAGCAGCTTAGTCGGCAGTTCTACCGGGGAGCTGTTTTTT
CASSLVGSSTGELFF
>TRBV4-2|-|-|TRBJ1-2
TGTGCCAGCAGCCCGGACGGAAGTTATGGCTACACCTTC
CASSPDGSYGYTF
>TRBV27|-|-|TRBJ1-5
TGTGCCAGCAGTTTTTCCACAAATCAGCCCCAGCATTTT
CASSFSTNQPQHF
>TRBV4-2|-|-|TRBJ1-5
TGTGCCAGCAGCCAAGACGAGTCAGGGAACAATCAGCCCCAGCATTTT
CASSQDESGNNQPQHF
>TRBV10-3|-|once|TRBJ2-2
TGTGCCATCAGGTCCGGGACCCAAGGTTCAGGGGAGCTGTTTTTT
CAIRSGTQGSGELFF